This TCR beta chain was recovered during a study of blood T cell repertoires in COVID-19. Across the study: Acute-phase and convalescent COVID-19 samples originated in the United States, Italy and Spain. T cells, B-cell-depleted T cells, or PBMCs provided the cDNA or gDNA that served as material.

Methods used by the authors: Estimated nucleated cell counts came from reference gene primer amplification. TCRdb keeps only in-frame clones here, not all; method: immunoSEQ multiplex PCR. V and J calls and clone size are copied from that table; D and trimming were computed from the DNA. The sample holds 250,000 to 350,000 clones; 75% to 90% are singletons and the top ten take approximately 2.2%. Sequenced sample: peripheral blood. The clonotype was recovered from a young man with active or convalescent COVID-19.

The CDR3 DNA follows: TGTGCCAGCAGCTTGGGACAGGGACCACCGAACACTGAAGCTTTCTTT. Translated: CASSLGQGPPNTEAFF. The gene calls are TRBV5-4 and TRBJ1-1; 7 bases line up with TRBD1. The CDR3 has 16 residues. V lost 0 bases and J lost 1; bases outside the gene matches: 6. Germline assignment: CDR1 SGHNT and CDR2 YYREEE (reference sequence).